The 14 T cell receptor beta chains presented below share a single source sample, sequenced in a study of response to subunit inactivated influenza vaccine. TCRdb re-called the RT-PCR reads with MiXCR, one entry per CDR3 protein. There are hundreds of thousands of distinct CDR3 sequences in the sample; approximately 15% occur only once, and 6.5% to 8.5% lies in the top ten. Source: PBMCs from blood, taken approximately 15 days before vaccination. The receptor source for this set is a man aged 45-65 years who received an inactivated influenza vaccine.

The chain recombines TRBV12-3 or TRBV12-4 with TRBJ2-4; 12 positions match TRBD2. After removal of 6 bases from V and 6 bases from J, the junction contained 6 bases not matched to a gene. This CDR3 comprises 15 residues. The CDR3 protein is CASSPRGLAGNIQYF. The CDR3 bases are TGTGCCAGCAGCCCAAGGGGACTAGCGGGAAACATTCAGTACTTC.

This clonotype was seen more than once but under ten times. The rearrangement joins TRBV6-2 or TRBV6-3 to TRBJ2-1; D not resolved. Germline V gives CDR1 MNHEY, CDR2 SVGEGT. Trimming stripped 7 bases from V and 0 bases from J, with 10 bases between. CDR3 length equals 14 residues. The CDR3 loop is CASTKPSSYNEQFF. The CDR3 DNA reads TGTGCCAGCACAAAACCGAGCTCCTACAATGAGCAGTTCTTC.

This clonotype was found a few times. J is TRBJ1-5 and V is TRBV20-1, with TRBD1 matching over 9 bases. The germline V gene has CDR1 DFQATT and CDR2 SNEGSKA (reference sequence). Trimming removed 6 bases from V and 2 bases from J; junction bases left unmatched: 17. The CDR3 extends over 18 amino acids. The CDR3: CSAQPRDRAVRGNQPQHF. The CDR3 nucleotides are TGCAGTGCCCAGCCCCGGGACAGGGCTGTTAGAGGCAATCAGCCCCAGCATTTT.

The CDR3 nucleotides read TGTGCCATCAGTGAGTCGGGGGGGAGCGCCTACGAGCAGTACTTC. Amino acids: CAISESGGSAYEQYF. The chain uses TRBV10-3 and TRBJ2-7; TRBD2 matches 7 bases. The CDR3 contains 15 residues. J lost 2 bases, V lost 0 bases, and 4 bases had no gene match. CDR1 and CDR2 (germline): ENHRY, SYGVKD.

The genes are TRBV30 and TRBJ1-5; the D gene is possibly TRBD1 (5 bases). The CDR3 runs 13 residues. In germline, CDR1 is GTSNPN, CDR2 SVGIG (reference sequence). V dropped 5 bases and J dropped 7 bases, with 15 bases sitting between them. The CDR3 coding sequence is TGTGCCTGGGGCTTGGGGGTTGGCCAGCCCCAGCATTTT. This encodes CAWGLGVGQPQHF.

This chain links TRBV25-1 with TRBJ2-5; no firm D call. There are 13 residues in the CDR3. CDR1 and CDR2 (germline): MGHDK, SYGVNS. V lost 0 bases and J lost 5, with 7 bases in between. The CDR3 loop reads CASSEYMGETQYF. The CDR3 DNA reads TGTGCCAGCAGTGAATATATGGGGGAGACCCAGTACTTC.

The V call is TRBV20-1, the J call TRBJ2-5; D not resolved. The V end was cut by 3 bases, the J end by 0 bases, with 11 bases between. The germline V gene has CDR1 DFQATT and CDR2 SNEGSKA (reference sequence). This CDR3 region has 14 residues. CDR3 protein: CSASFSGDQETQYF. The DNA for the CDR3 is TGCAGTGCTAGTTTTAGTGGCGACCAAGAGACCCAGTACTTC.

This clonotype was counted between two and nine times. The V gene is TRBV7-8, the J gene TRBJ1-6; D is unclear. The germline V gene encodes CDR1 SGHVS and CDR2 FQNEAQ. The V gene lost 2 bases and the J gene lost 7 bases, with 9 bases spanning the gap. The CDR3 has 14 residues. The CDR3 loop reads CASSLRMGNSPLHF. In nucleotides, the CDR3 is TGTGCCAGCAGCTTACGGATGGGAAATTCACCCCTCCACTTT.

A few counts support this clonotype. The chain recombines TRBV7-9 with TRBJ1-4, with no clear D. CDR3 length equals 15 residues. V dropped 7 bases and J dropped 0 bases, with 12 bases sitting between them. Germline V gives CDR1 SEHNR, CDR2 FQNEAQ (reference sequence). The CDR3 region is CASTPWESTNEKLFF. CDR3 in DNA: TGTGCCAGCACCCCCTGGGAGTCAACTAATGAAAAACTGTTTTTT.

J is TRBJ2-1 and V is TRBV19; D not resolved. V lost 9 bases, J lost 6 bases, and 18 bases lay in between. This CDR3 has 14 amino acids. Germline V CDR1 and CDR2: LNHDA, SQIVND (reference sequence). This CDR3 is CASPQSTRPNEQFF. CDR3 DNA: TGTGCCAGCCCCCAGTCGACAAGGCCCAATGAGCAGTTCTTC.

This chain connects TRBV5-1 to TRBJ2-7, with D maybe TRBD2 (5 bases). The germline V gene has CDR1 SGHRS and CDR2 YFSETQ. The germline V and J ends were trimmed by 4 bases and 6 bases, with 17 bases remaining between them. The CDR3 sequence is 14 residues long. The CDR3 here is CASSPTRDPSEQYF. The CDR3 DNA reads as TGCGCCAGCAGCCCCACTAGGGATCCCTCCGAGCAGTACTTC.

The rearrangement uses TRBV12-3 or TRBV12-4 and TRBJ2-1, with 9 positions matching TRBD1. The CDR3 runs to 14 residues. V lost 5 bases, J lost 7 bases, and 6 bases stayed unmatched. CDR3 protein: CASSEAGTGNEQFF. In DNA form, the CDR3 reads TGTGCCAGCAGTGAGGCCGGGACAGGGAATGAGCAGTTCTTC.

CDR3 coding DNA: TGCAGCGCTGAGAGGGGCAGCGGGACCGGGGAGCTGTTTTTT. Its translation: CSAERGSGTGELFF. The chain employs TRBV29-1 and TRBJ2-2, with TRBD2 as a possible D gene (6 bases). This CDR3 has 14 residues. V was clipped by 7 bases and J by 5 bases, with 17 bases between them. Germline V CDR1 and CDR2: SQVTM, ANQGSEA.

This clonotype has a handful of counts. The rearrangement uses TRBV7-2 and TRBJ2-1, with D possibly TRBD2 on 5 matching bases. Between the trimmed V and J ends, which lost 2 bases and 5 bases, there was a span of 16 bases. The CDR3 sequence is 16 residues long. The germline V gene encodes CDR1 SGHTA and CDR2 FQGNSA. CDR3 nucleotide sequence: TGTGCCAGCAGCTTATATGGGGTCGGAGGCCACAATGAGCAGTTCTTC. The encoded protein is CASSLYGVGGHNEQFF.